A selection of T cell receptor beta chains follows, all from one sample in a study of T cell responses to AZD1222 COVID-19 vaccine. Profiling relied on immunoSEQ multiplex PCR, and the TCRdb table lists in-frame clones only, not all of them. The table records approximately 200,000 clones, about 93% of them present only once. The input for sequencing was peripheral blood, taken 28 days after the second AZD1222 dose. The receptor source for this set is an adult who received the AZD1222 COVID-19 vaccine. The CDR3 runs from the conserved cysteine through the conserved F or W. A D gene is named only where the DNA matches it firmly. Only part of the rows carry a size: once, few, many, or a class if the clone is expanded.

>TRBD2|TRBJ2-7|TRBV23-1|-
CASSLGGAVYEQYF
TGCGCCAGCAGTCTGGGAGGGGCAGTCTACGAGCAGTACTTC
>-|TRBJ1-2|TRBV7-9|-
CASSTELYGYTF
TGTGCCAGCAGCACCGAACTCTATGGCTACACCTTC
>TRBD2|TRBJ2-1|TRBV6-2/TRBV6-3|-
CASSQLAEYRNEQFF
TGTGCCAGCAGTCAACTAGCGGAATATAGGAATGAGCAGTTCTTC
>-|TRBJ2-2|TRBV9|-
CASSVGSTGELFF
TGTGCCAGCAGCGTGGGATCGACCGGGGAGCTGTTTTTT
>TRBD1|TRBJ1-4|TRBV2|-
CASSRTGFDEKLFF
TGTGCCAGCAGTAGGACAGGTTTTGATGAAAAACTGTTTTTT
>-|TRBJ1-1|TRBV30|-
CAWSSDPNTEAFF
TGTGCCTGGAGTTCTGACCCGAACACTGAAGCTTTCTTT
>TRBD2|TRBJ2-3|TRBV6-1|-
CASSSLAGTDTQYF
TGTGCCAGCAGTTCTCTAGCGGGCACAGATACGCAGTATTTT
>-|TRBJ1-2|TRBV14|-
CASSPLTEGGYTF
TGTGCCAGCAGCCCATTGACCGAGGGAGGCTACACCTTC
>-|TRBJ2-1|TRBV9|few
CASSTIPNEQFF
TGTGCCAGCAGCACCATTCCCAATGAGCAGTTCTTC
>-|TRBJ2-1|TRBV20-1|-
CSASPPGRDEQFF
TGCAGTGCTAGTCCACCGGGTCGGGATGAGCAGTTCTTC
>-|TRBJ1-2|TRBV9|-
CASSQGPNYGYTF
TGTGCCAGCAGCCAAGGACCCAACTATGGCTACACCTTC
>-|TRBJ1-1|TRBV7-9|-
CASSLPPAEAFF
TGTGCCAGCAGCTTACCCCCAGCTGAAGCTTTCTTT
>-|TRBJ2-7|TRBV6-5|-
CASSSASLFYEQYF
TGTGCCAGCAGTTCGGCTAGCCTGTTCTACGAGCAGTACTTC
>-|TRBJ2-1|TRBV24-1|-
CATSPGTFNEQFF
TGTGCCACCAGCCCCGGGACTTTCAATGAGCAGTTCTTC
>TRBD1|TRBJ1-6|TRBV6-5|-
CASSSGQGHSPLHF
TGTGCCAGCAGCTCTGGACAGGGACATTCACCCCTCCACTTT
>TRBD1|TRBJ1-2|TRBV29-1|-
CSLGQVDGYTF
TGCAGCCTAGGACAGGTAGATGGCTACACCTTC
>-|TRBJ2-5|TRBV7-2|-
CASSLALQGVTQYF
TGTGCCAGCAGCTTAGCTTTACAGGGAGTGACCCAGTACTTC